This note documents a single TCR beta chain sequence. The data were obtained in a study of Ad26.COV2.S vaccination and SARS-CoV-2 variants. On the study more broadly: In the study, Ad26.COV2.S was injected intramuscularly once, or twice 56 days apart.

Regarding treatment: around 19 received Ad26.COV2.S at low or high dose, single or two shots; about 5 received placebo; per-sample allocation not given. Samples analyzed were those drawn on day 63 after the first vaccine or placebo injection. Measured with immunoSEQ multiplex PCR; TCRdb has only the in-frame clones, and not every one. This table has 350,000 to 450,000 clones, 89% appearing once. Sequencing used peripheral blood, obtained in a trial of Ad26.COV2.S vaccine versus placebo. The receptor's source is a person aged 18 to 65 who received the Ad26.COV2.S COVID-19 vaccine or a placebo.

CDR3 DNA: TGCGCCAGCAGGAGCACAGATACGCAGTATTTT. Protein product: CASRSTDTQYF. The chain is built from TRBV5-1 and TRBJ2-3; D remains unclear. This CDR3 is 11 amino acids long. Germline V gives CDR1 SGHRS, CDR2 YFSETQ. V was clipped by 5 bases and J by 0 bases, with 1 base between them.